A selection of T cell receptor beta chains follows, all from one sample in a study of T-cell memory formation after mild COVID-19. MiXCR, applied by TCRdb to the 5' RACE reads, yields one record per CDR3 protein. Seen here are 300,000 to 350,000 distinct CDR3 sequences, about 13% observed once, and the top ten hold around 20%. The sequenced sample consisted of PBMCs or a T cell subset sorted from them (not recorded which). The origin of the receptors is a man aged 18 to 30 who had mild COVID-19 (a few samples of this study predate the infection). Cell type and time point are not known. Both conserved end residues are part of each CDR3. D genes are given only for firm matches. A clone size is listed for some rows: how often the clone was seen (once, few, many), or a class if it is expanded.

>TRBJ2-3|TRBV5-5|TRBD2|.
CASSTLAGGQDTQYF
TGTGCCAGCAGCACCCTAGCGGGGGGGCAAGATACGCAGTATTTT
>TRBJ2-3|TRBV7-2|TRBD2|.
CASSIGTSGVKDTQYF
TGTGCCAGCAGCATAGGGACTAGCGGGGTAAAAGATACGCAGTATTTT
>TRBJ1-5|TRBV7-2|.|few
CASSLEVGIQPQHF
TGTGCCAGCAGCTTAGAGGTCGGAATTCAGCCCCAGCATTTT
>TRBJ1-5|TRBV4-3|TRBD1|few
CASSPTARTGYLQPQHF
TGCGCCAGCAGCCCTACCGCCCGGACAGGGTATCTGCAGCCCCAGCATTTT
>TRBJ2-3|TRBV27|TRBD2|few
CASSQRDPVGTQYF
TGTGCCAGCAGTCAGCGGGACCCCGTAGGTACGCAGTATTTT
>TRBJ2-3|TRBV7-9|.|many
CASSLAGPPSSTDTQYF
TGTGCCAGCAGCTTAGCGGGGCCGCCATCTAGCACAGATACGCAGTATTTT
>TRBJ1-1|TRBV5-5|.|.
CASSFTAGRTEAFF
TGTGCCAGCAGCTTCACGGCAGGACGAACTGAAGCTTTCTTT
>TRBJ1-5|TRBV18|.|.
CASSPEQTSHPQHF
TGTGCCAGCTCACCGGAGCAGACTTCTCACCCCCAGCATTTT
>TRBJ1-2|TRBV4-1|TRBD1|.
CASSAGTGTGFNYGYTF
TGCGCCAGCAGTGCTGGAACCGGGACAGGGTTTAACTATGGCTACACCTTC
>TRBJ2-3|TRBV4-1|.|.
CASSRVSGSTDTQYF
TGCGCCAGCAGCCGAGTGAGCGGGAGCACAGATACGCAGTATTTT
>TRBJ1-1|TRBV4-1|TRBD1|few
CASSQGQGPNTEAFF
TGCGCCAGCAGCCAGGGACAGGGGCCGAACACTGAAGCTTTCTTT
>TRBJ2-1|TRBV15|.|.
CATSRVGNEQFF
TGTGCCACCAGCAGAGTCGGGAATGAGCAGTTCTTC
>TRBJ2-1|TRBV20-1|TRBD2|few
CSATTSGGDEQFF
TGCAGTGCTACGACTAGCGGGGGCGATGAGCAGTTCTTC
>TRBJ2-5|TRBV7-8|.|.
CASRSEFGETQYF
TGTGCCAGCAGGTCTGAATTTGGAGAGACCCAGTACTTC
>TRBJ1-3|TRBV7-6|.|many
CASSLGSRSGNTIYF
TGTGCCAGCAGCTTAGGATCCCGCTCTGGAAACACCATATATTTT
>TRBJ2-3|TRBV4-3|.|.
CASSQDWYSTDTQYF
TGCGCCAGCAGCCAAGATTGGTATTCCACAGATACGCAGTATTTT
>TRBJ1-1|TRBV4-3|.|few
CASSQAGSNTEAFF
TGCGCCAGCAGCCAAGCGGGATCGAACACTGAAGCTTTCTTT
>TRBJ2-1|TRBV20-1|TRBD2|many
CSASLPFLAGDGNEQFF
TGCAGTGCTAGCCTCCCATTCCTAGCGGGGGATGGCAATGAGCAGTTCTTC
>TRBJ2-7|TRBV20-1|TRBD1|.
CSARPTGQGAEQYF
TGCAGTGCTAGACCCACCGGACAGGGGGCCGAGCAGTACTTC
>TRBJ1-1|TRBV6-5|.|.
CASSYWGGSAEAFF
TGTGCCAGCAGTTACTGGGGGGGCAGCGCTGAAGCTTTCTTT